This TCR beta chain emerged from a study of blood T cell repertoires in COVID-19. Germline V gene sequence: CDR1 MNHEY, CDR2 SMNVEV (reference sequence). Between the trimmed V and J ends, which lost 3 bases and 6 bases, there was a span of 9 bases. The CDR3 is 13 amino acids. The method was immunoSEQ multiplex PCR; TCRdb's version includes in-frame clones alone and lacks a portion of them. Among 130,000 to 150,000 clones listed, approximately 80% were seen once. The clonotype was recovered from a woman in her sixties with acute or convalescent COVID-19. The chain joins TRBV27 to TRBJ2-1, with D hard to call. Sequenced sample: peripheral blood. CDR3 DNA sequence: TGTGCCAGCAGTTTTTCCCCCGGCAATGAGCAGTTCTTC. Amino acids: CASSFSPGNEQFF.